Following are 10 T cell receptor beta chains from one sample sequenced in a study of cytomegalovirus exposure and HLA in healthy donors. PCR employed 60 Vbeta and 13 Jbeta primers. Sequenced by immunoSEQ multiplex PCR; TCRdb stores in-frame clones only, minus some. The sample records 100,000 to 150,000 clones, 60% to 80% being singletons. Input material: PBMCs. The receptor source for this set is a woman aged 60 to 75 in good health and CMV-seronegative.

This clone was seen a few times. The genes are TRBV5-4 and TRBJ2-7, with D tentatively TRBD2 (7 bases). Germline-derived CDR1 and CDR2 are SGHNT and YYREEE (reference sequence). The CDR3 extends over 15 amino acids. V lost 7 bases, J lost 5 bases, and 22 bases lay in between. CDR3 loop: CASGPRGGARHEQYF. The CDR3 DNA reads TGTGCCAGCGGTCCTAGGGGGGGCGCCCGCCACGAGCAGTACTTC.

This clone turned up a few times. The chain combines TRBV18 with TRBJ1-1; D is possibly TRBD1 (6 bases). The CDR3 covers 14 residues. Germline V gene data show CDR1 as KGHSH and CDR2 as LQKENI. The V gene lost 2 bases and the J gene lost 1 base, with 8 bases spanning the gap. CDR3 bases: TGTGCCAGCTCACCAACGGGACAGAACACTGAAGCTTTCTTT. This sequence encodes CASSPTGQNTEAFF.

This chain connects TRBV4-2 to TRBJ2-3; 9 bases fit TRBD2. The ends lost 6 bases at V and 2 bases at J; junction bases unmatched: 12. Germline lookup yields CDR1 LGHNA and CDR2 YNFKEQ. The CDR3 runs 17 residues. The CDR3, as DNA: TGTGCCAGCAGGCTAGTAGCCGGGACTAGCTACACAGATACGCAGTATTTT. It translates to CASRLVAGTSYTDTQYF.

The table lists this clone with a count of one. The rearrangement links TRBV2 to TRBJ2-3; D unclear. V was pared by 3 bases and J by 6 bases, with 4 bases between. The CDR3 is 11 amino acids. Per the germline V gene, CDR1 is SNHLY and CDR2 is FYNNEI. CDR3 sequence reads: CASSDRDTQYF. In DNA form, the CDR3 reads TGTGCCAGCAGTGATCGGGATACGCAGTATTTT.

The CDR3 region is CASSPPGGHEQYF. In DNA form, the CDR3 reads TGTGCCAGCAGCCCCCCGGGAGGGCACGAGCAGTACTTC. The chain combines TRBV9 with TRBJ2-7, with 8 bases fitting TRBD2. CDR1 and CDR2 from the germline V gene are SGDLS and YYNGEE. This CDR3 spans 13 amino acids. V lost 4 bases, J lost 5 bases, and 5 bases stayed unmatched.

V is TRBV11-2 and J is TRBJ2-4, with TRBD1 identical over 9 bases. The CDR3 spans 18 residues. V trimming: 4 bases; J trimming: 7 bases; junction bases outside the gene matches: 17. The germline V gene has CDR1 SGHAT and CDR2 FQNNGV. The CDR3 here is CASSSHRDRDGGSNIQYF. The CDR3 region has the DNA TGTGCCAGCAGCTCCCACCGGGACAGGGATGGGGGCAGTAACATTCAGTACTTC.

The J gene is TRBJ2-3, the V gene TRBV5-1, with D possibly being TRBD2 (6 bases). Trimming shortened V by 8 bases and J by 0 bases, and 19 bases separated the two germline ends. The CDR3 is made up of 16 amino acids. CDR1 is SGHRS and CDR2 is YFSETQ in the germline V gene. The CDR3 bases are TGCGCCAGTTCGTTTAGCGGAAAGTCTAGCACAGATACGCAGTATTTT. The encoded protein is CASSFSGKSSTDTQYF.

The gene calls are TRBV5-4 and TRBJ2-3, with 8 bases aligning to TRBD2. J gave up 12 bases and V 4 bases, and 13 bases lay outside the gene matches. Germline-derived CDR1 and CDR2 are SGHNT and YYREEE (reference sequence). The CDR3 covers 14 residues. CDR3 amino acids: CASSLLTGGGPQYF. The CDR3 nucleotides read TGTGCCAGCAGCCTTCTCACTGGCGGGGGGCCTCAGTATTTT.

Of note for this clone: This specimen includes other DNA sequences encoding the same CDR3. The DNA for the CDR3 is TGTGCCAGCAGCTTAATAGGGGACACTGAAGCTTTCTTT. It translates to CASSLIGDTEAFF. The chain has TRBV5-5 and TRBJ1-1; a weak D match, TRBD1 (5 bases). V dropped 2 bases and J dropped 3 bases, with 8 bases sitting between them. This CDR3 has 13 residues. Looked up from germline, CDR1 is SGHKS and CDR2 is YYEKEE (reference sequence).

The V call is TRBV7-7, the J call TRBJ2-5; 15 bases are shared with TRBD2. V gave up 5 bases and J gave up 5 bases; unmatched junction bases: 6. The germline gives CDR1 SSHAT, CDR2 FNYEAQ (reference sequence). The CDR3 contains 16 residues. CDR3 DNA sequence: TGTGCCAGCAGCCCCAGGACTAGCGGGAGGGTCGAGACCCAGTACTTC. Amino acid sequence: CASSPRTSGRVETQYF.